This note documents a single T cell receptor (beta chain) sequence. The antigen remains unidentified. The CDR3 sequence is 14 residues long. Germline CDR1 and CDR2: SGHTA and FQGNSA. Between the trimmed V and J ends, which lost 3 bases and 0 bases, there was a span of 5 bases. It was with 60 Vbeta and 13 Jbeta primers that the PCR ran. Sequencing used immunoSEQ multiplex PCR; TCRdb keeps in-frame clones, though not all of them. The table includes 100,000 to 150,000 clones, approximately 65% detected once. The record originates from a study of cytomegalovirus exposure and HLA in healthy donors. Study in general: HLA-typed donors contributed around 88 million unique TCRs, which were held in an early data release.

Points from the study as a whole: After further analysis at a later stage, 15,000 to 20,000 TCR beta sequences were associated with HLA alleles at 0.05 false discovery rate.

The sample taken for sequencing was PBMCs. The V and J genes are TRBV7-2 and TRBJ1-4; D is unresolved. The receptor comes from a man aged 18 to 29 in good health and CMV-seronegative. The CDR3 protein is CASSFSSTNEKLFF. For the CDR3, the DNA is TGTGCCAGCAGCTTTTCCTCAACTAATGAAAAACTGTTTTTT.